This T cell receptor (beta chain) originates from a study of T cell responses to AZD1222 COVID-19 vaccine. Study results and caveats: Baseline seropositivity occurred in only six or seven AZD1222 recipients. Compared with day 0, the breadth and depth of the Spike-specific TCR repertoire rose significantly after two doses of AZD1222. No repertoire was sampled before or during the peak T cell response, only after it.

Measured with immunoSEQ multiplex PCR; TCRdb has only the in-frame clones, and not every one. This repertoire shows around 200,000 clones, approximately 92% found once; its top ten account for roughly 1%. About this clone itself: The antigen is not known.

This sequence originates from an adult who received the MenACWY meningococcal vaccine as a control. This material consisted of peripheral blood, taken 28 days after the second dose of the MenACWY control vaccine.

For the CDR3, the DNA is TGTGCCAGTAGTTACCAACCGGGACAGCCCTCACCCCTCCACTTT. This gives the protein CASSYQPGQPSPLHF. The gene calls are TRBV19 and TRBJ1-6, with 7 bases identical to TRBD1. The CDR3 is 15 amino acids. The V and J ends lost 5 bases and 10 bases, in that order; junction bases with no gene match: 11. Germline CDR1 is LNHDA and CDR2 is SQIVND (reference sequence).